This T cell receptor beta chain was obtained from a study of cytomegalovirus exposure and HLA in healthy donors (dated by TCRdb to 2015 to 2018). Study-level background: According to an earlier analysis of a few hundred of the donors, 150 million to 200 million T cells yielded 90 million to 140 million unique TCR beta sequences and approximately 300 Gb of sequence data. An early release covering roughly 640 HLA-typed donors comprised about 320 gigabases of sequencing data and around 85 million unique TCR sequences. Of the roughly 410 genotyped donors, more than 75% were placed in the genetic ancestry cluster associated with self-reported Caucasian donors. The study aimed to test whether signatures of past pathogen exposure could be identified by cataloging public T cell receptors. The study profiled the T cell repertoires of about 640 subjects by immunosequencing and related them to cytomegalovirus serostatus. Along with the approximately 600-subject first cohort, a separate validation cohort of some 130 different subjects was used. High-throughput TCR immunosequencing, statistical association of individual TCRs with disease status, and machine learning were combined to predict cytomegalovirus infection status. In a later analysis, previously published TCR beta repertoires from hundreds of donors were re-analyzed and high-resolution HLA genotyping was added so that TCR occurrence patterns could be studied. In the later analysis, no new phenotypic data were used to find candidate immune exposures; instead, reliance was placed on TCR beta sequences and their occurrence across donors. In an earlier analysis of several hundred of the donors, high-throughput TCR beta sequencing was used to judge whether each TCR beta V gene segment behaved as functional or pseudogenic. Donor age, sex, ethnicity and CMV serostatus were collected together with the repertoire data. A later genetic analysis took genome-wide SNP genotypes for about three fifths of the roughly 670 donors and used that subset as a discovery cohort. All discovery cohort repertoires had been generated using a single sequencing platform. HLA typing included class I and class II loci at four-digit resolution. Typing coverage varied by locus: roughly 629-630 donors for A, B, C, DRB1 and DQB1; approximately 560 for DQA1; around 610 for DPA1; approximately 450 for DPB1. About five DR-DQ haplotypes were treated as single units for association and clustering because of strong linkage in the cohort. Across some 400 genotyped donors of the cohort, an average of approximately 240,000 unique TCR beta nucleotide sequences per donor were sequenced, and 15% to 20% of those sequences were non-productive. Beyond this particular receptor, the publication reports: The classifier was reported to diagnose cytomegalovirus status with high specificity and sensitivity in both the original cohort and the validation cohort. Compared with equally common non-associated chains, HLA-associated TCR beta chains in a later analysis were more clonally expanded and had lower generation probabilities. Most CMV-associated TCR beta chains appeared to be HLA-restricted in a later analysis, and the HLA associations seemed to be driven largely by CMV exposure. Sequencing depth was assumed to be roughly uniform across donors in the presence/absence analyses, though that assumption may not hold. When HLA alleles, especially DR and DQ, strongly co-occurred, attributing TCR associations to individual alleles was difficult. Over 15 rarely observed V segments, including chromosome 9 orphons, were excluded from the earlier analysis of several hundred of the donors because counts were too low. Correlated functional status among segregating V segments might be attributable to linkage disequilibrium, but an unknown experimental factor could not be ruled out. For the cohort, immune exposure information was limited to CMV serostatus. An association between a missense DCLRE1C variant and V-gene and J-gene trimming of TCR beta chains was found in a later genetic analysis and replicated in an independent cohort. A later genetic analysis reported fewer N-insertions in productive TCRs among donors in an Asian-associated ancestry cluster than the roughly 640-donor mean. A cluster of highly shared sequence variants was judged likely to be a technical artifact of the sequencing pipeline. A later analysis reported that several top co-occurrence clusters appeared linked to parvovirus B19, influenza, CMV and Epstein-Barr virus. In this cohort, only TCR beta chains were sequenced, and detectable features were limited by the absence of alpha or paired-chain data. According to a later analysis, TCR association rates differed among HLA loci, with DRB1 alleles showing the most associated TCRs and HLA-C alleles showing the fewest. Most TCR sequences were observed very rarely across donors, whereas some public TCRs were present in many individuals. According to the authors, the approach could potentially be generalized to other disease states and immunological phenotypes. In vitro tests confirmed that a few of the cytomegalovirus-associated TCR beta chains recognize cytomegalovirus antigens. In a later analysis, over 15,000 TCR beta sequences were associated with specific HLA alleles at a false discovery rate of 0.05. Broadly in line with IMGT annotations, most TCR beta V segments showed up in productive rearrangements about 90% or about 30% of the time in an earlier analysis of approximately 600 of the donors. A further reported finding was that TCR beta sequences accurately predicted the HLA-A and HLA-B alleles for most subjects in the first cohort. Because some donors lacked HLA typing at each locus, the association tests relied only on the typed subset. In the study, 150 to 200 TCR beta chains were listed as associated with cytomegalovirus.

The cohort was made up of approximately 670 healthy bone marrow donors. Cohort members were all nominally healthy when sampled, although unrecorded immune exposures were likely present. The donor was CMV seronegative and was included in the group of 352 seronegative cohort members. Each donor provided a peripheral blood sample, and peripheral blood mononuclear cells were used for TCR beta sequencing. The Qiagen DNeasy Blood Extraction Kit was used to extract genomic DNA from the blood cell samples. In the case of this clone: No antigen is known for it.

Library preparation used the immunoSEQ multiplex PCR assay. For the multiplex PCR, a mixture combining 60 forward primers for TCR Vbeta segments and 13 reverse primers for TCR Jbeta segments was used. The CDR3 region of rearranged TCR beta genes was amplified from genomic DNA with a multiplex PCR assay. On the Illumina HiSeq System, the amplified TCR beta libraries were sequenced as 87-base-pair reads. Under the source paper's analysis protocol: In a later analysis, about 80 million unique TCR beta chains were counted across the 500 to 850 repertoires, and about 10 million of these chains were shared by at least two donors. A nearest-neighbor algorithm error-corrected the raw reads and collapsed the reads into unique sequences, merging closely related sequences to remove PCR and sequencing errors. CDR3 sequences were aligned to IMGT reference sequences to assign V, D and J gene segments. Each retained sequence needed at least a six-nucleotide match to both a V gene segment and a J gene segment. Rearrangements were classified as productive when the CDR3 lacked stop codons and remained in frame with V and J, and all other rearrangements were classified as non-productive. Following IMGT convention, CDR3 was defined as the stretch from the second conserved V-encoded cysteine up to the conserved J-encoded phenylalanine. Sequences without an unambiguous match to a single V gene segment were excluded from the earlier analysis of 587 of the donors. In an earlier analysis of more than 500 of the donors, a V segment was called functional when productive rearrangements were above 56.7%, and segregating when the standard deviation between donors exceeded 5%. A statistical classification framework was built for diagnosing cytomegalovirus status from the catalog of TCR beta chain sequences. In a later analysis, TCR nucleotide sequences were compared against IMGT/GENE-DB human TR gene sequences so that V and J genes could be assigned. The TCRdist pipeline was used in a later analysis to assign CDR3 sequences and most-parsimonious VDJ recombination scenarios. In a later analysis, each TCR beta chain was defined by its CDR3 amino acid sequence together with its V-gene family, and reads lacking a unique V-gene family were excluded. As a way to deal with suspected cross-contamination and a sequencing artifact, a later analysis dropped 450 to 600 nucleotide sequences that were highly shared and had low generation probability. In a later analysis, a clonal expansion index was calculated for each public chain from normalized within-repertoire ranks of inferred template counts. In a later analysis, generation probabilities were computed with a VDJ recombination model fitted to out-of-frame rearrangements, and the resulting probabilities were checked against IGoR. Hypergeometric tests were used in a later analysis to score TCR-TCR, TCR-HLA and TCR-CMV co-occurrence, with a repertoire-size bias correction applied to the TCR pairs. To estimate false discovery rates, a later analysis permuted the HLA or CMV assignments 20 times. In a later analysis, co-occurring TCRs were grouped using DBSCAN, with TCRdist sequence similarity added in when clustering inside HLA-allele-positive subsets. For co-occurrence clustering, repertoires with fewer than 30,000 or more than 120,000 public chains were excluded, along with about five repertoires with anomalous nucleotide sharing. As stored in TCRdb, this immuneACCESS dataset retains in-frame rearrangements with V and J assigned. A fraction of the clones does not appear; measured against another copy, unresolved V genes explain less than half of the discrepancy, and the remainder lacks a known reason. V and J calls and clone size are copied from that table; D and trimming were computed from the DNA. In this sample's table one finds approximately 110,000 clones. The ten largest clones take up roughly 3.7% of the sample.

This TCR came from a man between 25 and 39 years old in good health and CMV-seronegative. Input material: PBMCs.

The CDR3 region: CASSLETAEVGDTQYF. The DNA sequence reads TGTGCCAGCAGCTTGGAGACAGCAGAGGTGGGAGATACGCAGTATTTT. This sequence uses TRBV5-4 and TRBJ2-3; a tentative D match to TRBD1 spans 5 bases. Reading from cysteine to phenylalanine, the CDR3 counts 16 amino acids. This entry keeps only the CDR3 DNA: 48 bases, framed from base 1. A distance of 16 bases separates the germline ends of V and J, which lose 0 bases and 5 bases respectively. CDR1 SGHNT and CDR2 YYREEE were looked up in the germline V gene (reference sequence).